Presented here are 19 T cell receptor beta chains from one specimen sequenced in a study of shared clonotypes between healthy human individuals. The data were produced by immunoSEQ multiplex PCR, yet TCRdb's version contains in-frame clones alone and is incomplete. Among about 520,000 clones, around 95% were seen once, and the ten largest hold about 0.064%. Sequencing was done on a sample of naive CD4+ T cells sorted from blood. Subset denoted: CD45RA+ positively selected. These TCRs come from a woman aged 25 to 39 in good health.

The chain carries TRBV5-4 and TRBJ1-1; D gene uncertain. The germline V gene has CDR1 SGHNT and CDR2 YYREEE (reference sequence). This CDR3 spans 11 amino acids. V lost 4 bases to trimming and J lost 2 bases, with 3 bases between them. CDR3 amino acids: CASSRNTEAFF. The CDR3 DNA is TGTGCCAGCAGCCGTAACACTGAAGCTTTCTTT.

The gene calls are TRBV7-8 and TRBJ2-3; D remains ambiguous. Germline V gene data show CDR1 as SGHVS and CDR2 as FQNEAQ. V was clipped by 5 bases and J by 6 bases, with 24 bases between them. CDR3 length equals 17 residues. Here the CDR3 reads CASSLLLTGPEVDTQYF. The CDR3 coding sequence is TGTGCCAGCAGCCTTTTGCTTACTGGACCCGAGGTGGATACGCAGTATTTT.

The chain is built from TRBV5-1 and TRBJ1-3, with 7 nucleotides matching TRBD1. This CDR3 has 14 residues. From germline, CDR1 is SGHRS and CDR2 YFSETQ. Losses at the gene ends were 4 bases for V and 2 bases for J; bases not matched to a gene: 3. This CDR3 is CASSAGTAGNTIYF. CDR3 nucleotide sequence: TGCGCCAGCAGCGCCGGGACAGCTGGAAACACCATATATTTT.

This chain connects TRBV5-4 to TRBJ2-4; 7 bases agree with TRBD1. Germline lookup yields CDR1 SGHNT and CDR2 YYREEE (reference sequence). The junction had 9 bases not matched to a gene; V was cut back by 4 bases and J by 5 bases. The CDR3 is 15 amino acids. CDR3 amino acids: CASSPPPGQQNIQYF. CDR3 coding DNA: TGTGCCAGCAGCCCTCCTCCGGGACAGCAAAACATTCAGTACTTC.

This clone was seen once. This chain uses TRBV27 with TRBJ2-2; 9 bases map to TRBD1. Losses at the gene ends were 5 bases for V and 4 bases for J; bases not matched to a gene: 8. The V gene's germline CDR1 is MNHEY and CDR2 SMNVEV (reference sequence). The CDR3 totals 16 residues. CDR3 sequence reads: CASSPWGQGRTGELFF. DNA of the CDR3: TGTGCCAGCAGTCCTTGGGGACAGGGTCGCACCGGGGAGCTGTTTTTT.

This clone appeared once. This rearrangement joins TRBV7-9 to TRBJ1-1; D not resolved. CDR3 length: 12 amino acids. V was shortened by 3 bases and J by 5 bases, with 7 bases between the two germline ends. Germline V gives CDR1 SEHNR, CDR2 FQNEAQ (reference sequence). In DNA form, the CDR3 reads TGTGCCAGCAGCTTCCCACGGACTGAAGCTTTCTTT. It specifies CASSFPRTEAFF.

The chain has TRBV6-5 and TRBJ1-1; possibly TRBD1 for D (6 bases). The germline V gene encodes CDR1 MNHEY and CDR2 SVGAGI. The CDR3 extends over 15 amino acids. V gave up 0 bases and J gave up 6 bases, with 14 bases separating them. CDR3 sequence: CASSYSHTGRAEAFF. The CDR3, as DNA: TGTGCCAGCAGTTACTCGCATACAGGGAGGGCTGAAGCTTTCTTT.

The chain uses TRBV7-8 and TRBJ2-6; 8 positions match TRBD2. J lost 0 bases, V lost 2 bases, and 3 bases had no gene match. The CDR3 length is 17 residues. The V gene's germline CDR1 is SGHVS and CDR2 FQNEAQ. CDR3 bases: TGTGCCAGCAGCTTACTCCGGGGGGGCTCTGGGGCCAACGTCCTGACTTTC. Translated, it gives CASSLLRGGSGANVLTF.

The CDR3 DNA reads TGTGCCAGCTCACAGCTAGCAGGGATGAGCTCCTACAATGAGCAGTTCTTC. Residues: CASSQLAGMSSYNEQFF. The V gene is TRBV18, the J gene TRBJ2-1; D tentatively reads TRBD1 or TRBD2 (5 bases each). Germline CDR1 KGHSH, CDR2 LQKENI. This CDR3 is built from 17 residues. With 4 bases removed from V and 0 bases from J, the gap between germline ends came to 16 bases.

The CDR3: CASRWTERNQPQHF. CDR3 coding DNA: TGTGCCAGCAGGTGGACGGAACGTAATCAGCCCCAGCATTTT. The V call is TRBV6-5, the J call TRBJ1-5; unclear D gene. Trimming pared 6 bases from V and 4 bases from J, leaving 13 bases between. The CDR3 length is 14 residues. Germline V gene sequence: CDR1 MNHEY, CDR2 SVGAGI.

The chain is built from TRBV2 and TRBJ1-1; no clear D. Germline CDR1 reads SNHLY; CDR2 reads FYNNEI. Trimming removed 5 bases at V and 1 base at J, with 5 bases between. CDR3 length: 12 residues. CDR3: CASSQANTEAFF. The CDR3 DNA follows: TGTGCCAGCAGTCAGGCGAACACTGAAGCTTTCTTT.

The CDR3 region is CASSLTSGKVHEQFF. CDR3 coding DNA: TGTGCCAGCAGCCTGACTAGCGGTAAGGTCCATGAGCAGTTCTTC. V gene TRBV6-5 combines with J gene TRBJ2-1; 9 positions agree with TRBD2. CDR1 MNHEY and CDR2 SVGAGI come from the germline V gene. This CDR3 has 15 amino acids. J lost 8 bases, V lost 6 bases, and 11 bases had no gene match.

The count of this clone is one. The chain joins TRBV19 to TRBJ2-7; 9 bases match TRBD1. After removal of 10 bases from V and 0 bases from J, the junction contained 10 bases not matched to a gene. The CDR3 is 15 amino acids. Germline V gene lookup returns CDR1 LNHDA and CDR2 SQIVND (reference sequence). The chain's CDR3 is CATQRQDRGSYEQYF. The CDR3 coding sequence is TGTGCCACCCAGCGGCAGGACAGGGGCTCCTACGAGCAGTACTTC. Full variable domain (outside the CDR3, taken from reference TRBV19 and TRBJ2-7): DGGITQSPKYLFRKEGQNVTLSCEQNLNHDAMYWYRQDPGQGLRLIYYSQIVNDFQKGDIAEGYSVSREKKESFPLTVTSAQKNPTAFYLCATQRQDRGSYEQYFGPGTRLTVT.

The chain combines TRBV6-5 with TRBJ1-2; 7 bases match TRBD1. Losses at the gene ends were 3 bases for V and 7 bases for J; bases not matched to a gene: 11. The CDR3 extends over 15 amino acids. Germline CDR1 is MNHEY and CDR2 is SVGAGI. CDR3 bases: TGTGCCAGCAGTTATGGACAGGAGGGTGTGGGTGGCTACACCTTC. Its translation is CASSYGQEGVGGYTF.

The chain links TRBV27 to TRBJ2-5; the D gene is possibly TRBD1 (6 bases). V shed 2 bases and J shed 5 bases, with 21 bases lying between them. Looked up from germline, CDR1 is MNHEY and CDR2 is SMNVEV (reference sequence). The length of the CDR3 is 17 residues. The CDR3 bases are TGTGCCAGCAGTTTAGGGTGGGGAGTGAACAGGGCGGAGACCCAGTACTTC. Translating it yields CASSLGWGVNRAETQYF.

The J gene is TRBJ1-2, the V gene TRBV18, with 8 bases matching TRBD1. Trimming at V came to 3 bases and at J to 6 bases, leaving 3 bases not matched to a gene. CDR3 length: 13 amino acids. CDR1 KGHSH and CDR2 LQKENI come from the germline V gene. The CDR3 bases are TGTGCCAGCTCACCCGACAGGGGAGATGGCTACACCTTC. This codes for CASSPDRGDGYTF.

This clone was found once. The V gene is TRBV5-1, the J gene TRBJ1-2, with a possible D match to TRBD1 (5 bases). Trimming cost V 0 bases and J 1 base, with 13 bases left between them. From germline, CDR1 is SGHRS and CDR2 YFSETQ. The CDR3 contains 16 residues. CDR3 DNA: TGCGCCAGCAGCTTGGGAGGGGACTCCCTTAACTATGGCTACACCTTC. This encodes CASSLGGDSLNYGYTF.

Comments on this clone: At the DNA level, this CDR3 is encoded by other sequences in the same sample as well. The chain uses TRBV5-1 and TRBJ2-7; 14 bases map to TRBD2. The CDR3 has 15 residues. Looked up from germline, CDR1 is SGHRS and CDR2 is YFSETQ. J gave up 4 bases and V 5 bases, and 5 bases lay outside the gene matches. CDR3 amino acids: CASSSGTSGSYEQYF. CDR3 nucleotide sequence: TGCGCCAGCAGTTCCGGGACTAGCGGGAGTTACGAGCAGTACTTC. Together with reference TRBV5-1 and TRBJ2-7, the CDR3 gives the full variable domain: KAGVTQTPRYLIKTRGQQVTLSCSPISGHRSVSWYQQTPGQGLQFLFEYFSETQRNKGNFPGRFSGRQFSNSRSEMNVSTLELGDSALYLCASSSGTSGSYEQYFGPGTRLTVT.

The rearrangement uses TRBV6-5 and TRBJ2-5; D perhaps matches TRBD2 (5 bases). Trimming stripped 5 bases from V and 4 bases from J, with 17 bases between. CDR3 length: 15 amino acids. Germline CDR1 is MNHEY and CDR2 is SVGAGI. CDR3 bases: TGTGCCAGCAGTAGGGCGCCGGGCCGGGGAGAGACCCAGTACTTC. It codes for CASSRAPGRGETQYF.